This record concerns one T cell receptor beta chain sequence. Source study methods: Quantification of nucleated cells was approximated via reference gene primer amplification. Assay used: immunoSEQ multiplex PCR; TCRdb lists only in-frame clones, some missing. V, J and clone size are taken as reported in that table, and D and trimming were inferred from the DNA itself. The repertoire holds under 60,000 clones, with around 78% as singletons. The source of the sample is a study of blood T cell repertoires in COVID-19. Study information: Acute-phase and convalescent COVID-19 samples originated in the United States, Italy and Spain. T cells, B-cell-depleted T cells, or PBMCs provided the cDNA or gDNA that served as material.

V lost 0 bases to trimming and J lost 2 bases; unmatched junction nucleotides: 4. Germline loops: CDR1 SGHNT, CDR2 YYREEE (reference sequence). CDR3 length equals 16 residues. The receptor was derived from a human donor in a cohort sampled during active COVID-19. Specimen: peripheral blood. The chain combines TRBV5-4 with TRBJ2-2, with TRBD1 identical over 7 bases. This chain's CDR3 is CASSLDRGQNTGELFF. In nucleotides, the CDR3 is TGTGCCAGCAGCTTGGACAGGGGACAAAACACCGGGGAGCTGTTTTTT.